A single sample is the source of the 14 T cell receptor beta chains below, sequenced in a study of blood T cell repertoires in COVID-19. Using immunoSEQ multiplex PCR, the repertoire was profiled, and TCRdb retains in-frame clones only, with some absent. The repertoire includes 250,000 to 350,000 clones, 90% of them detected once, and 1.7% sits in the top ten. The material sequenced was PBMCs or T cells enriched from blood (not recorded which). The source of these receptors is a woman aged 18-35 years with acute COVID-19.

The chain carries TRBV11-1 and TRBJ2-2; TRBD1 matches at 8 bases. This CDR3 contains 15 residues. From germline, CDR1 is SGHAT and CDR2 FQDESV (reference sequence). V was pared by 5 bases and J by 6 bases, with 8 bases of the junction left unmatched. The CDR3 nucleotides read TGTGCCAGCAGCACTTCCCGACAGGGGCCCGGGGAGCTGTTTTTT. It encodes CASSTSRQGPGELFF.

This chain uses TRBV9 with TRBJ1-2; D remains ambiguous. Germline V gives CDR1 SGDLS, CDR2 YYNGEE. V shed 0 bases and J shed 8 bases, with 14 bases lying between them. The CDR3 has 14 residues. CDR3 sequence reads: CASSVVSGRGGYTF. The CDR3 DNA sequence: TGTGCCAGCAGCGTAGTTTCGGGTCGAGGGGGCTACACCTTC. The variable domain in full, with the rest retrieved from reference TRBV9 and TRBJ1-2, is DSGVTQTPKHLITATGQRVTLRCSPRSGDLSVYWYQQSLDQGLQFLIQYYNGEERAKGNILERFSAQQFPDLHSELNLSSLELGDSALYFCASSVVSGRGGYTFGSGTRLTVV.

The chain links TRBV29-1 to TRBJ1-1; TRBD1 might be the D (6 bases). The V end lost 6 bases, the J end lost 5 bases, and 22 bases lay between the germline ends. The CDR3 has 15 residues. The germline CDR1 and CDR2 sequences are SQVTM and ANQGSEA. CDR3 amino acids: CSVQGMAFSGTEAFF. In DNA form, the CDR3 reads TGCAGCGTCCAGGGGATGGCGTTTAGTGGTACTGAAGCTTTCTTT.

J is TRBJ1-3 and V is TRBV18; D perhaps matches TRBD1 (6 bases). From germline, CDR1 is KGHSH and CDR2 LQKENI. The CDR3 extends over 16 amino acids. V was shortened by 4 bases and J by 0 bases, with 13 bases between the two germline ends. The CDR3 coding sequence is TGTGCCAGCTCACTACCTCAGGGACACTCTGGAAACACCATATATTTT. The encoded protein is CASSLPQGHSGNTIYF.

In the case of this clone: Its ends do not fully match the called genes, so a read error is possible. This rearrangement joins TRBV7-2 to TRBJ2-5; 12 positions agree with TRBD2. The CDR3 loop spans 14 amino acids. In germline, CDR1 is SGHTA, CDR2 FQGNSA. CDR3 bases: TGTGCCAGCAGCCCCAGACTAGCGGGAGAGGCCCAGTACTTC. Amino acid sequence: CASSPRLAGEAQYF.

CDR3 region: CASSTPGATYEQYF. The CDR3, as DNA: TGTGCCAGTAGTACGCCGGGAGCAACCTACGAGCAGTACTTC. The gene calls are TRBV19 and TRBJ2-7, with a possible D match to TRBD2 (6 bases). Germline CDR1 is LNHDA and CDR2 is SQIVND (reference sequence). The CDR3 covers 14 residues. Deletions cut 4 bases from V and 2 bases from J, with 12 bases between.

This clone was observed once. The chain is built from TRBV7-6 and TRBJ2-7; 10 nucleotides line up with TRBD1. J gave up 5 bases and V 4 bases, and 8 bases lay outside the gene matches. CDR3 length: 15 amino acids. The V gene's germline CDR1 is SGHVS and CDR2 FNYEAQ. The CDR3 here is CASSSPRDRGHEQYF. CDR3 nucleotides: TGTGCCAGCAGCTCCCCCCGGGACAGGGGACACGAGCAGTACTTC.

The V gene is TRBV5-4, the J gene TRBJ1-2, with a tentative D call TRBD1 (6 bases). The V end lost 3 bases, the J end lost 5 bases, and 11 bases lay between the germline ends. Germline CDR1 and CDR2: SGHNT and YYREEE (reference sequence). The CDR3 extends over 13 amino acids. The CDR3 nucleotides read TGTGCCAGCAGCTCTCGACAGGATTATGGCTACACCTTC. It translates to CASSSRQDYGYTF. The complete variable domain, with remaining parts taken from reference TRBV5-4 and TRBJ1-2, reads ETGVTQSPTHLIKTRGQQVTLRCSSQSGHNTVSWYQQALGQGPQFIFQYYREEENGRGNFPPRFSGLQFPNYSSELNVNALELDDSALYLCASSSRQDYGYTFGSGTRLTVV.

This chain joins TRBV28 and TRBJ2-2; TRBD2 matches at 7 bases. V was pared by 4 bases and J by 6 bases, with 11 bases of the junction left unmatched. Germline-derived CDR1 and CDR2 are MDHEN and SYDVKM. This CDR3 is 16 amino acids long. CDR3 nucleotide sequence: TGTGCCAGCAGTTCCCCCGGGGAGGGAAACGCCGGGGAGCTGTTTTTT. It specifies CASSSPGEGNAGELFF.

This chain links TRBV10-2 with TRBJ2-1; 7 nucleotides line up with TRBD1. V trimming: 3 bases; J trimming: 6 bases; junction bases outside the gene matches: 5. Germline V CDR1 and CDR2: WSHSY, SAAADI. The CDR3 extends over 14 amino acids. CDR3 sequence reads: CASSEWDSSNEQFF. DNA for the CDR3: TGCGCCAGCAGTGAATGGGACAGCTCCAATGAGCAGTTCTTC.

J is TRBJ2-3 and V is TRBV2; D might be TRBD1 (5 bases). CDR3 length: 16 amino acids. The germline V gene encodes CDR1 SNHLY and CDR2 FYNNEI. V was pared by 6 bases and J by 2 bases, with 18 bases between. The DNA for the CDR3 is TGTGCCAGCAGCGCTGGGGCAGGGCGTAACACAGATACGCAGTATTTT. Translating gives CASSAGAGRNTDTQYF.

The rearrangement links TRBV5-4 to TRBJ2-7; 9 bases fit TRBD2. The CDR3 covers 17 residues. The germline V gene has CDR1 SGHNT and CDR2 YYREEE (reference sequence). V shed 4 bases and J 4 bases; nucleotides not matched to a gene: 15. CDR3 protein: CASSPTLTSGNRYEQYF. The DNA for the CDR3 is TGTGCCAGCAGCCCGACGTTGACTAGCGGAAATCGATACGAGCAGTACTTC.

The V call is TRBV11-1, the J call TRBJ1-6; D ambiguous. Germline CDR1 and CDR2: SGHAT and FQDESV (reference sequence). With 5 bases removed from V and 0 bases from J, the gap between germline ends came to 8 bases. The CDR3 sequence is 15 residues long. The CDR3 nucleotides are TGTGCCAGCAGCATAAGGAGCTCCTATAATTCACCCCTCCACTTT. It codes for CASSIRSSYNSPLHF.

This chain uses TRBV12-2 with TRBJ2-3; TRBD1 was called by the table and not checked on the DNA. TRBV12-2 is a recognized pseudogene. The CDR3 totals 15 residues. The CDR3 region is CASRLAQGSTDTQYF. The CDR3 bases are TGTGCAAGTCGCTTAGCGCAGGGAAGCACAGATACGCAGTATTTT.